Described below is a single T cell receptor (beta chain) sequence and its context. This sample was included in a study of T cell changes during pregnancy in multiple sclerosis. Only in-frame clones appear in the TCRdb table, and some are missing; sequencing was by immunoSEQ multiplex PCR. This table has 20,000 or so clones, roughly 85% appearing once. The V end lost 5 bases, the J end lost 6 bases, and 20 bases lay between the germline ends. Germline assignment: CDR1 SGHVS and CDR2 FQNEAQ. The CDR3 is made up of 15 amino acids. The sample was CD8+ T cells from peripheral blood mononuclear cells, taken in the third trimester of pregnancy. V and J are TRBV7-8 and TRBJ2-7; tentative D call: TRBD1 (6 bases). The TCR sequence derives from a female donor in good health, enrolled as a control in a pregnancy study. The DNA for the CDR3 is TGTGCCAGCAGCCTCTCCGGGACAAGGGTCGGCGAGCAGTACTTC. Translating it yields CASSLSGTRVGEQYF.